These 23 T cell receptor beta chains originate from one sample sequenced in a study of blood T cell repertoires in COVID-19. The protocol was immunoSEQ multiplex PCR, while the TCRdb copy is restricted to in-frame clones and leaves out a portion. The table includes about 68,000 clones, approximately 84% detected once. Material: peripheral blood. Every receptor here comes from a man aged 50-60 years with active COVID-19.

The chain has TRBV27 and TRBJ1-1, with 7 bases that match TRBD1. J was trimmed by 0 bases and V by 2 bases; bases with no gene match: 3. CDR1 MNHEY and CDR2 SMNVEV come from the germline V gene (reference sequence). The length of the CDR3 is 15 residues. This CDR3 is CASSLQGEVNTEAFF. The DNA for the CDR3 is TGTGCCAGCAGTTTACAGGGGGAGGTGAACACTGAAGCTTTCTTT.

The chain employs TRBV30 and TRBJ2-3; tentatively, D is TRBD2 (6 bases). The V end was cut by 1 base, the J end by 2 bases, with 13 bases between. CDR1 GTSNPN and CDR2 SVGIG come from the germline V gene (reference sequence). The CDR3 is 15 residues long. This CDR3 is CAWSELARLTDTQYF. CDR3 DNA sequence: TGTGCCTGGAGTGAGCTAGCGAGACTCACAGATACGCAGTATTTT.

In regard to this clone: The sample carries other DNA sequences with the same CDR3. The rearrangement joins TRBV5-1 to TRBJ1-4; D is unclear. The CDR3 totals 16 residues. The V gene lost 0 bases and the J gene lost 0 bases, with 9 bases spanning the gap. Germline assignment: CDR1 SGHRS and CDR2 YFSETQ. The CDR3 here is CASSLGAGATNEKLFF. The CDR3, as DNA: TGCGCCAGCAGCTTGGGGGCAGGTGCAACTAATGAAAAACTGTTTTTT.

The rearrangement links TRBV5-5 to TRBJ2-2; TRBD1 might be the D (7 bases). CDR3 size: 15 residues. CDR1 is SGHKS and CDR2 is YYEKEE in the germline V gene (reference sequence). The ends were cut back, 0 bases at V and 4 bases at J, with 10 bases in the middle. The CDR3 region has the DNA TGTGCCAGCAGCTTGGGGCAGGGGGGCACCGGGGAGCTGTTTTTT. It yields the protein CASSLGQGGTGELFF.

This clone was seen just once. This rearrangement joins TRBV29-1 to TRBJ2-4; D remains unclear. CDR1 is SQVTM, CDR2 ANQGSEA, per germline. This CDR3 region has 13 residues. The V end lost 7 bases, the J end lost 5 bases, and 15 bases lay between the germline ends. The DNA of the CDR3 is TGCAGCGCCCCTGGAGAAAATGAAAACATTCAGTACTTC. Its protein is CSAPGENENIQYF.

This chain links TRBV10-3 with TRBJ1-1, with TRBD1 matching 7 bases. From germline, CDR1 is ENHRY and CDR2 SYGVKD. The CDR3 is 14 residues long. V trimming: 3 bases; J trimming: 2 bases; junction bases outside the gene matches: 3. Here the CDR3 DNA reads TGTGCCATCAGTGAAAACAGGGGAAACACTGAAGCTTTCTTT. This gives the protein CAISENRGNTEAFF.

The genes are TRBV11-2 and TRBJ1-6; weak D call: TRBD1 (5 bases). Trimming cost V 8 bases and J 7 bases, with 12 bases left between them. CDR1 and CDR2 from the germline V gene are SGHAT and FQNNGV. This CDR3 comprises 13 residues. The CDR3 here is CASLGEGNSPLHF. The CDR3 DNA reads as TGTGCCAGCCTGGGGGAGGGGAATTCACCCCTCCACTTT.

The chain joins TRBV7-9 to TRBJ1-6; 8 nucleotides line up with TRBD1. The CDR3 loop spans 15 amino acids. Germline values: CDR1 SEHNR, CDR2 FQNEAQ (reference sequence). The junction had 9 bases not matched to a gene; V was cut back by 5 bases and J by 9 bases. CDR3 DNA: TGTGCCAGCAGCGGCCGGGACAGGAATTCTTCACCCCTCCACTTT. This sequence encodes CASSGRDRNSSPLHF. Combining the CDR3 with reference TRBV7-9 and TRBJ1-6 gives the whole variable domain DTGVSQNPRHKITKRGQNVTFRCDPISEHNRLYWYRQTLGQGPEFLTYFQNEAQLEKSRLLSDRFSAERPKGSFSTLEIQRTEQGDSAMYLCASSGRDRNSSPLHFGNGTRLTVT.

CDR3 nucleotides: TGTGCCAGCAGTGTAGTCCGGGACAGCCTCAATGAGCAGTTCTTC. Protein product: CASSVVRDSLNEQFF. J is TRBJ2-1 and V is TRBV28, with 7 bases aligning to TRBD1. Germline V gives CDR1 MDHEN, CDR2 SYDVKM. Trimming took 5 bases from V and 6 from J; bases not matched to a gene: 10. CDR3 size: 15 residues. The full variable domain, in which reference TRBV28 and TRBJ2-1 provide the parts outside the CDR3, is DVKVTQSSRYLVKRTGEKVFLECVQDMDHENMFWYRQDPGLGLRLIYFSYDVKMKEKGDIPEGYSVSREKKERFSLILESASTNQTSMYLCASSVVRDSLNEQFFGPGTRLTVL.

The rearrangement joins TRBV15 to TRBJ1-5; D is perhaps TRBD1 (5 bases). The germline V gene encodes CDR1 LNHNV and CDR2 YYDKDF (reference sequence). V lost 8 bases and J 2 bases, leaving 13 bases between the germline ends. The CDR3 runs 14 residues. CDR3 amino acids: CATLDRMGNQPQHF. CDR3 nucleotides: TGTGCCACCCTTGACAGAATGGGCAATCAGCCCCAGCATTTT.

The rearrangement uses TRBV30 and TRBJ2-1; 8 nucleotides align to TRBD2. The CDR3 length is 15 residues. The germline CDR1 and CDR2 sequences are GTSNPN and SVGIG (reference sequence). After removal of 0 bases from V and 11 bases from J, the junction contained 12 bases not matched to a gene. CDR3 region: CAWSVLGLAGHKQFF. CDR3 sequence (DNA): TGTGCCTGGAGTGTATTGGGGCTAGCGGGCCACAAGCAGTTCTTC.

The chain employs TRBV27 and TRBJ2-5, with 8 nucleotides matching TRBD2. Germline loops: CDR1 MNHEY, CDR2 SMNVEV (reference sequence). CDR3 size: 16 residues. The J segment lost 5 bases and the V segment lost 2 bases, leaving 10 bases of the junction unmatched. CDR3 DNA sequence: TGTGCCAGCAGTTTAGCGGGTTTCGGGGGGGCGGAGACCCAGTACTTC. Translating gives CASSLAGFGGAETQYF.

The chain has TRBV7-8 and TRBJ2-7; D perhaps matches TRBD2 (6 bases). CDR3 length: 15 amino acids. Trimming stripped 5 bases from V and 0 bases from J, with 14 bases between. Germline V gene lookup returns CDR1 SGHVS and CDR2 FQNEAQ. DNA of the CDR3: TGTGCCAGCAGCGACCTCGGGAGAACCTCCTACGAGCAGTACTTC. Translated, it gives CASSDLGRTSYEQYF. The variable domain in full, completed from reference TRBV7-8 and TRBJ2-7, reads GAGVSQSPRYKVAKRGQDVALRCDPISGHVSLFWYQQALGQGPEFLTYFQNEAQLDKSGLPSDRFFAERPEGSVSTLKIQRTQQEDSAVYLCASSDLGRTSYEQYFGPGTRLTVT.

The chain carries TRBV4-2 and TRBJ1-5; D is unresolved. V shed 0 bases and J shed 5 bases, with 14 bases lying between them. Germline CDR1 is LGHNA and CDR2 is YNFKEQ. CDR3 length equals 16 residues. The CDR3 nucleotides are TGTGCCAGCAGCCAAGATCCTAGTCGAGCGTATCAGCCCCAGCATTTT. The encoded protein is CASSQDPSRAYQPQHF.

V and J are TRBV7-6 and TRBJ1-4, with D maybe TRBD1 (6 bases). The germline V gene encodes CDR1 SGHVS and CDR2 FNYEAQ. Trimming shortened V by 1 base and J by 4 bases, and 10 bases separated the two germline ends. The CDR3 spans 15 residues. The CDR3 protein is CASSLEDSSNEKLFF. DNA of the CDR3: TGTGCCAGCAGCTTAGAGGACAGCAGTAATGAAAAACTGTTTTTT. The whole variable domain, filled in from reference TRBV7-6 and TRBJ1-4, reads GAGVSQSPRYKVTKRGQDVALRCDPISGHVSLYWYRQALGQGPEFLTYFNYEAQQDKSGLPNDRFSAERPEGSISTLTIQRTEQRDSAMYRCASSLEDSSNEKLFFGSGTQLSVL.

V is TRBV30 and J is TRBJ2-5; D gene ambiguous. Per germline, CDR1 GTSNPN and CDR2 SVGIG (reference sequence). Trimming removed 3 bases from V and 5 bases from J, with 10 bases in between. The CDR3 consists of 12 residues. The CDR3 DNA is TGTGCCTGGAGCGCATGGGCGGAGACCCAGTACTTC. Protein product: CAWSAWAETQYF.

The rearrangement links TRBV5-1 to TRBJ1-1, with D maybe TRBD1 (5 bases). Per germline, CDR1 SGHRS and CDR2 YFSETQ. V was shortened by 4 bases and J by 8 bases, with 18 bases between the two germline ends. The CDR3 is 14 amino acids. CDR3 protein: CASSPRQRTVEAFF. The CDR3 bases are TGCGCCAGCAGCCCCAGACAGCGAACCGTGGAAGCTTTCTTT.

The chain carries TRBV6-2 or TRBV6-3 and TRBJ1-1; a possible D gene is TRBD1 (6 bases). Germline V gene lookup returns CDR1 MNHEY and CDR2 SVGEGT. With 2 bases removed from V and 0 bases from J, the gap between germline ends came to 10 bases. This CDR3 spans 15 amino acids. The CDR3 is CASSYKGEMNTEAFF. The CDR3 DNA is TGTGCCAGCAGTTACAAGGGGGAGATGAACACTGAAGCTTTCTTT.

The chain employs TRBV4-1 and TRBJ1-4, with a possible D match to TRBD1 (5 bases). V dropped 2 bases and J dropped 3 bases, with 13 bases sitting between them. Germline V gene sequence: CDR1 MGHRA, CDR2 YSYEKL. CDR3 length: 16 amino acids. The CDR3 nucleotides are TGCGCCAGCAGCCAATATGTGGGGCGCGCTAATGAAAAACTGTTTTTT. Translated: CASSQYVGRANEKLFF.

V is TRBV7-2 and J is TRBJ2-5; 14 bases agree with TRBD2. The CDR3 is made up of 15 amino acids. The J segment lost 5 bases and the V segment lost 5 bases, leaving 4 bases of the junction unmatched. Germline lookup yields CDR1 SGHTA and CDR2 FQGNSA. The CDR3 nucleotides are TGTGCCAGCAGCGCGGGGACTAGCGGGAGTGAGACCCAGTACTTC. The encoded protein is CASSAGTSGSETQYF.

The CDR3 spells CASSLGYSDRETQYF. The CDR3 DNA is TGTGCCAGCAGCTTGGGGTACTCGGACAGAGAGACCCAGTACTTC. J is TRBJ2-5 and V is TRBV5-8; possible D gene TRBD1, 6 bases. The CDR3 runs 15 residues. From germline, CDR1 is SGHTS and CDR2 YDEGEE. V was trimmed by 0 bases and J by 4 bases, leaving 13 bases between them. Variable domain in full (rest from reference TRBV5-8 and TRBJ2-5): EAGVTQSPTHLIKTRGQQATLRCSPISGHTSVYWYQQALGLGLQFLLWYDEGEERNRGNFPPRFSGRQFPNYSSELNVNALELEDSALYLCASSLGYSDRETQYFGPGTRLLVL.

This chain joins TRBV7-2 and TRBJ1-6; D is possibly TRBD1 (5 bases). The CDR3 length is 13 residues. The germline CDR1 and CDR2 sequences are SGHTA and FQGNSA. Trimming removed 1 base at V and 10 bases at J, with 8 bases between. The CDR3 region is CASSLEQDSPLHF. As DNA, the CDR3 is TGTGCCAGCAGCTTAGAACAGGACTCACCCCTCCACTTT.

The chain links TRBV7-9 to TRBJ1-6; D might be TRBD1 (5 bases). Germline V gives CDR1 SEHNR, CDR2 FQNEAQ (reference sequence). The V end lost 1 base, the J end lost 6 bases, and 10 bases lay between the germline ends. The CDR3 length is 15 residues. Written as DNA, the CDR3 is TGTGCCAGCAGCTTAGGGACATGGGGTAATTCACCCCTCCACTTT. Its protein is CASSLGTWGNSPLHF.